Here is one T cell receptor beta chain with its context. The cohort comprised adults aged 18 to 89 years residing in about two dozen US areas. The sample belongs to a study of blood T cell repertoires in COVID-19. V lost 4 bases and J 0 bases, leaving 3 bases between the germline ends. CDR3 length: 12 residues. Germline CDR1 is MNHEY and CDR2 is SVGEGT. The repertoire was sequenced with immunoSEQ multiplex PCR; TCRdb's copy has only in-frame clones and lacks some. The repertoire holds over 150,000 clones, with around 90% as singletons. V usage is TRBV6-2 or TRBV6-3 and J usage is TRBJ1-1; no clear D. The sequence was obtained from a woman aged 18-30 years who had recovered from COVID-19. Specimen: PBMCs or T cells enriched from blood (not recorded which). CDR3 coding DNA: TGTGCCAGCAGTTTCTTGAACACTGAAGCTTTCTTT. Translated: CASSFLNTEAFF.